This TCR beta chain was captured by sequencing in a study of blood T cell repertoires in COVID-19. Using immunoSEQ multiplex PCR, the repertoire was profiled, and TCRdb retains in-frame clones only, with some absent. Of a few hundred thousand clones in the sample, about 84% were seen once. Trimming stripped 0 bases from V and 2 bases from J, with 15 bases between. Germline-derived CDR1 and CDR2 are SGHRS and YFSETQ. The CDR3 has 16 amino acids. Material: PBMCs or T cells enriched from blood (not recorded which). The origin of this receptor is a woman in her forties with acute COVID-19. J is TRBJ2-7 and V is TRBV5-1; TRBD2 might be the D (6 bases). The DNA of the CDR3 is TGCGCCAGCAGCTTGGCGGAGTCGGGGAGGCCCTACGAGCAGTACTTC. Protein product: CASSLAESGRPYEQYF.